The sequence of this T cell receptor beta chain was determined in a study of metastatic and nonmetastatic thyroid tumors. Turning to the study itself: Repertoires were compared across blood and tumor or nodule tissue from malignant and benign thyroid patients.

None of the patients had undergone any treatment ahead of thyroid surgery. With MiXCR, TCRdb reprocessed the PCR reads. The sample shows approximately 70,000 clones, around 18% of them seen only once. This clone has a count of ten or more. Other DNA sequences in this specimen translate into the identical CDR3. The TCR was taken from a female donor with papillary thyroid cancer or a benign thyroid nodule (not recorded which). Some clones in this sample may be carry-over from other donors' samples. Sample: blood.

The CDR3 sequence: CAWTHGGGPTGELFF. The CDR3 DNA reads TGTGCCTGGACCCATGGGGGGGGTCCCACCGGGGAGCTGTTTTTT. The chain recombines TRBV30 with TRBJ2-2; TRBD2 aligns across 7 bases. V trimming: 4 bases; J trimming: 4 bases; junction bases outside the gene matches: 9. CDR1 and CDR2 from the germline V gene are GTSNPN and SVGIG (reference sequence). The CDR3 runs to 15 residues.